The present entry profiles one TCR beta chain with its context. Produced via immunoSEQ multiplex PCR; TCRdb's table is partial and in-frame only. Here the sample spans 110,000 or so clones, 80% to 90% being singletons. These data come from a study of control samples from healthy donors and cancer patients. The V end was cut by 0 bases, the J end by 3 bases, with 4 bases between. This CDR3 contains 12 residues. The germline CDR1 and CDR2 sequences are SGHTS and YDEGEE. The material sequenced was blood. The V call is TRBV5-8, the J call TRBJ2-7; D gene unclear. The source is a man in his forties or fifties in good health. As DNA, the CDR3 is TGTGCCAGCAGCTTGGGCCGCTACGAGCAGTACTTC. Residues: CASSLGRYEQYF.